By share of the sample, the clone carrying this TCR beta chain is medium-sized. Assay used: immunoSEQ multiplex PCR; TCRdb lists only in-frame clones, some missing. Of roughly 77,000 clones listed, more than 65% were seen once; the top ten hold about 4.9%. This specimen belongs to a study of OX40 agonist ivuxolimab in advanced cancers. Across the study: It was ivuxolimab, an agonistic anti-OX40 (CD134) antibody, that patients were treated with.

Germline V gene data show CDR1 as MNHNY and CDR2 as SVGAGI (reference sequence). The CDR3 has 13 residues. Trimming shortened V by 4 bases and J by 0 bases, and 6 bases separated the two germline ends. The material was CD4+ or CD8+ T cells sorted from blood, obtained in a trial of the OX40 agonist ivuxolimab. The chain employs TRBV6-6 and TRBJ1-2; D remains ambiguous. The source is an adult with an advanced solid tumor such as melanoma, head and neck, liver or kidney cancer. The CDR3 bases are TGTGCCAGCAGTTCCACTTCTAACTATGGCTACACCTTC. It translates to CASSSTSNYGYTF.